The 13 T cell receptor beta chains below come from one sample, sequenced in a study of shared clonotypes between healthy human individuals. The repertoire was sequenced with immunoSEQ multiplex PCR; TCRdb's copy has only in-frame clones and lacks some. This sample has hundreds of thousands of clones, with 79% found just once. Input material: PBMCs. The receptors were sampled from a woman aged 40 to 50 in good health. Some clones in this sample may be carry-over from other donors' samples.

CDR3 sequence reads: CASSVDESYEQYF. CDR3 nucleotide sequence: TGTGCCAGCAGCGTAGATGAGTCCTACGAGCAGTACTTC. The chain joins TRBV9 to TRBJ2-7, with D unclear. Trimming left V 0 bases short and J 1 base short, with 5 bases between. The CDR3 sequence is 13 residues long. Per the germline V gene, CDR1 is SGDLS and CDR2 is YYNGEE.

The CDR3 nucleotides read TGTGCCAGCAGACGTTCAGAAACAGGGTACTACGAGCAGTACTTC. This gives the protein CASRRSETGYYEQYF. The chain combines TRBV5-4 with TRBJ2-7; a possible D gene is TRBD1 (6 bases). V lost 5 bases and J 3 bases, leaving 18 bases between the germline ends. CDR1 SGHNT and CDR2 YYREEE come from the germline V gene (reference sequence). The CDR3 spans 15 residues.

The chain is built from TRBV19 and TRBJ2-2; D is possibly TRBD1 (6 bases). Trimming shortened V by 7 bases and J by 3 bases, and 24 bases separated the two germline ends. Germline-derived CDR1 and CDR2 are LNHDA and SQIVND (reference sequence). The CDR3 consists of 18 residues. The DNA for the CDR3 is TGTGCCAGTAAGGGGGATCCGAGACAGAGCCCTTACACCGGGGAGCTGTTTTTT. This codes for CASKGDPRQSPYTGELFF.

J is TRBJ2-5 and V is TRBV29-1; no definite D call. There are 13 residues in the CDR3. Germline V lookup: CDR1 SQVTM, CDR2 ANQGSEA. The V gene lost 2 bases and the J gene lost 5 bases, with 12 bases spanning the gap. The CDR3 bases are TGCAGCGTTGAAAGAGGTGGTTGGGAGACCCAGTACTTC. Amino acid sequence: CSVERGGWETQYF. Together with reference TRBV29-1 and TRBJ2-5, the CDR3 gives the full variable domain: SAVISQKPSRDICQRGTSLTIQCQVDSQVTMMFWYRQQPGQSLTLIATANQGSEATYESGFVIDKFPISRPNLTFSTLTVSNMSPEDSSIYLCSVERGGWETQYFGPGTRLLVL.

Concerning this clone: This CDR3 is also generated by other DNA sequences in the sample. The chain links TRBV29-1 to TRBJ2-7; TRBD2 agrees at 10 bases. CDR3 length: 13 residues. Germline CDR1 is SQVTM and CDR2 is ANQGSEA. The J segment lost 3 bases and the V segment lost 3 bases, leaving 2 bases of the junction unmatched. This CDR3 reads CSVELAGVYEQYF. The CDR3 bases are TGCAGCGTTGAGCTAGCGGGGGTCTACGAGCAGTACTTC.

This clone has just a few counts. The chain employs TRBV5-1 and TRBJ2-5; no definite D call. The CDR3 loop spans 14 amino acids. V lost 5 bases to trimming and J lost 3 bases, with 14 bases between them. Germline CDR1 reads SGHRS; CDR2 reads YFSETQ. DNA of the CDR3: TGCGCCAGCAGACTTGGCCCGGGCGAAGAGACCCAGTACTTC. Translating gives CASRLGPGEETQYF.

This chain links TRBV5-5 with TRBJ1-3; weak D call: TRBD1 (5 bases). Trimming left V 5 bases short and J 0 bases short, with 12 bases between. This CDR3 contains 15 residues. The germline CDR1 and CDR2 sequences are SGHKS and YYEKEE (reference sequence). The CDR3 DNA sequence: TGTGCCAGCAGGGCCGGGACGAACTCTGGAAACACCATATATTTT. As protein: CASRAGTNSGNTIYF.

The V gene is TRBV4-1, the J gene TRBJ2-1; 11 bases are shared with TRBD2. The CDR3 runs 19 residues. V trimming: 7 bases; J trimming: 0 bases; junction bases outside the gene matches: 14. CDR1 is MGHRA and CDR2 is YSYEKL in the germline V gene. The DNA of the CDR3 is TGCGCCAGCATGCCAAGGGTAACTAGCGGGAGTTTCTCCTACAATGAGCAGTTCTTC. It specifies CASMPRVTSGSFSYNEQFF.

This chain joins TRBV4-2 and TRBJ2-7; the D gene could be TRBD1 or TRBD2 (5 bases each). V was shortened by 3 bases and J by 7 bases, with 16 bases between the two germline ends. This CDR3 region has 14 residues. Germline values: CDR1 LGHNA, CDR2 YNFKEQ. The CDR3, as DNA: TGTGCCAGCAGCCAGAGAGAGGGCAGGGTGGAGCAGTACTTC. This translates into CASSQREGRVEQYF.

The chain recombines TRBV7-2 with TRBJ2-7, with TRBD2 matching over 7 bases. Trimming at V came to 4 bases and at J to 3 bases, leaving 6 bases not matched to a gene. Germline CDR1 and CDR2: SGHTA and FQGNSA. This CDR3 has 14 residues. CDR3 residues: CASSSGGMNYEQYF. The CDR3 nucleotides are TGTGCCAGCAGCTCCGGGGGGATGAACTACGAGCAGTACTTC.

Comments on this clone: Other DNA variants within this sample encode the same CDR3. This chain joins TRBV7-3 and TRBJ2-2, with D perhaps matching TRBD1 or TRBD2 (5 bases each). Germline lookup yields CDR1 SGHTA and CDR2 FQGTGA. The CDR3 totals 14 residues. The V and J ends lost 3 bases and 3 bases respectively, with 8 bases between them. DNA for the CDR3: TGTGCCAGCAGCTTGAGGGGTTACACCGGGGAGCTGTTTTTT. This sequence encodes CASSLRGYTGELFF.

In regard to this clone: Since a much larger clone is just one base distant, this may be a read error. The CDR3 does not close with the conserved phenylalanine or tryptophan, likely indicating a read error. This chain connects TRBV5-6 to TRBJ1-4, with 9 bases identical to TRBD1. The CDR3 runs 16 residues. CDR1 and CDR2 from the germline V gene are SGHDT and YYEEEE. V trimming: 2 bases; J trimming: 7 bases; junction bases outside the gene matches: 9. The CDR3 protein is CASSFFSADRGEKLFL. CDR3 coding DNA: TGTGCCAGCAGCTTTTTCTCCGCGGACAGGGGTGAAAAACTGTTTCTT.

The chain recombines TRBV7-9 with TRBJ2-3; possible D gene TRBD2, 6 bases. Deletions cut 6 bases from V and 4 bases from J, with 17 bases between. In germline, CDR1 is SEHNR, CDR2 FQNEAQ (reference sequence). This CDR3 region has 15 residues. In DNA form, the CDR3 reads TGTGCCAGCAGAATTTGGGGCGGGATCCCAGATACGCAGTATTTT. This encodes CASRIWGGIPDTQYF.